This T cell receptor beta chain is drawn from a study of T-cell reconstitution after alpha-beta-depleted transplantation in children. This clonotype was seen repeatedly, ten times or more. Its antigen remains unknown. Points from the study as a whole: T-cell counts and diversity at one year post-transplant came mainly from newly produced T cells. Reportedly, alpha-beta T cells present about two months post-transplant originated from several hundred expanded clones of graft origin. Surviving thymic progenitors and recipient T cells were the source of high TCRbeta diversity at day 60 in some patients.

Molecular barcoding with unique molecular identifiers was used for the TCRbeta library. TCRdb processed the PCR reads anew with MiXCR; each CDR3 protein has one entry. The sample has almost 250,000 distinct CDR3 sequences; roughly 23% are singletons. Germline trimming cut 6 bases from V and 0 bases from J; bases unmatched to any gene: 1. The CDR3 is made up of 14 amino acids. The germline V gene has CDR1 SQVTM and CDR2 ANQGSEA. The genes are TRBV29-1 and TRBJ2-3; 12 nucleotides align to TRBD2. This clonotype was obtained from a girl aged 2-10 years with Fanconi anemia, due to receive a stem cell transplant. The material sequenced was PBMCs, taken before TCRalphabeta/CD19-depleted stem cell transplant. CDR3 sequence (DNA): TGCAGCGTAGGGACTAGCGGGAGCACAGATACGCAGTATTTT. Residues: CSVGTSGSTDTQYF.